This T cell receptor (beta chain) appears in the sequencing data of a study of blood T cells in healthy people across ages. Whole-study results and caveats: TCR beta diversity tracked closely with naive T cell percentage.

This clonotype was observed many times. The antigen remains undetermined. Using a J-beta primer mix together with a sample-barcoded 5' primer, a second PCR was run for roughly 6 to 12 cycles. TCRdb reanalysed the 5' RACE reads using MiXCR and keeps one entry per CDR3 protein. Among about 1.6 million distinct CDR3 sequences, roughly a third were seen once, and the ten largest hold over 9%. The ends were cut back, 2 bases at V and 0 bases at J, with 7 bases in the middle. The germline V gene has CDR1 SQVTM and CDR2 ANQGSEA. The CDR3 sequence is 13 residues long. This chain links TRBV29-1 with TRBJ2-5; no reliable D call. This receptor was taken from a woman between 25 and 40 years old in good health. Source material: blood. The CDR3 loop reads CSVEWADQETQYF. The CDR3 DNA reads as TGCAGCGTTGAATGGGCGGACCAAGAGACCCAGTACTTC. Full variable domain (remainder filled in from reference TRBV29-1 and TRBJ2-5): SAVISQKPSRDICQRGTSLTIQCQVDSQVTMMFWYRQQPGQSLTLIATANQGSEATYESGFVIDKFPISRPNLTFSTLTVSNMSPEDSSIYLCSVEWADQETQYFGPGTRLLVL.